This note documents a single T cell receptor beta chain sequence. Its target is unknown. The PCR made use of 60 Vbeta and 13 Jbeta primers. As handled by the study authors: It was a later analysis that counted tens of millions of unique TCR beta chains, of which some 9.9 million were shared. The table came from immunoSEQ multiplex PCR; TCRdb's copy has only in-frame clones and leaves some out. That table furnishes V, J and clone size, whereas the DNA furnished D and trimming. The data show fewer than 250,000 clones, 65% to 75% seen once. This sample is part of a study of cytomegalovirus exposure and HLA in healthy donors. Study findings and constraints: TCR beta V- and J-gene trimming, according to a later analysis, was linked to a missense DCLRE1C variant. A later analysis reportedly identified an Asian-associated ancestry cluster as carrying fewer N-insertions than the roughly 700-donor mean.

CDR3 size: 18 residues. V was pared by 1 base and J by 4 bases, with 15 bases of the junction left unmatched. CDR1 SGHAT and CDR2 FQDESV come from the germline V gene (reference sequence). The sequence was collected from a man aged 25 to 40 in good health and CMV-seropositive. The sequenced sample consisted of PBMCs. This chain uses TRBV11-1 with TRBJ2-5; 7 bases agree with TRBD1. CDR3 in amino acids: CASSLGIWGQSHRETQYF. In nucleotides, the CDR3 is TGTGCCAGCAGCTTAGGCATTTGGGGACAGAGTCACCGAGAGACCCAGTACTTC.